This paragraph covers one T cell receptor beta chain sequence. The data belong to a study of T cell responses to AZD1222 COVID-19 vaccine. The repertoire was sequenced with immunoSEQ multiplex PCR; TCRdb's copy has only in-frame clones and lacks some. The sample lists over 120,000 clones, approximately 85% seen once, with roughly 8% in the top ten. Germline V gene data show CDR1 as MNHEY and CDR2 as SVGEGT. The V gene end was trimmed by 5 bases and the J gene end by 8 bases; junction bases not matched to a gene: 5. The CDR3 has 13 amino acids. The chain combines TRBV6-2 or TRBV6-3 with TRBJ1-2; 10 bases map to TRBD1. The source material was peripheral blood, sampled on day 0 of AZD1222 vaccination. The TCR comes from an adult in good health. The CDR3 region has the DNA TGTGCCAGCAGTCGACAGGGGGCGGGAGGCTACACCTTC. This encodes CASSRQGAGGYTF.